The 22 T cell receptor beta chains below all came from one sample that was sequenced in a study of blood T cells in healthy people across ages (dated by TCRdb to between 2014 and 2017). Libraries were constructed by 5' RACE. Instrument on record: Illumina HiSeq 2500. A second PCR of 7 to 11 cycles was run with a J-beta primer mix and a sample-barcoded 5' primer. TCRdb reworked the public reads: Q25 trimming with fastp, MiXCR clone assembly, productive beta chains retained. Rows matching on CDR3 protein sequence are summarized as one entry with the most common DNA and genes. The sample has about 930,000 distinct CDR3 sequences on record, almost 30% of them singletons. Together, the top ten hold about 10% of the sample. These same records also appear under a second study, on T cells of mothers and their children.

The sequenced sample consisted of blood. These receptors all come from a woman aged 40 to 55 in good health.

With respect to this clonotype: A much larger clone lies a single base off, so this may be a read error. This CDR3 is missing its conserved last phenylalanine or tryptophan, likely due to a read error. The chain combines TRBV7-9 with TRBJ2-1; 8 bases are a match to TRBD1. From germline, CDR1 is SEHNR and CDR2 FQNEAQ (reference sequence). CDR3 length: 15 amino acids. V lost 6 bases, J lost 5 bases, and 9 bases stayed unmatched. The chain's CDR3 is CASRDGTGRDNEQFC. The CDR3 nucleotides read TGTGCCAGCAGGGACGGGACAGGCAGGGACAATGAGCAGTTCTGC.

This clonotype was seen a handful of times. The chain couples TRBV29-1 to TRBJ2-1; D remains unclear. CDR1 is SQVTM, CDR2 ANQGSEA, per germline. V lost 1 base and J 5 bases, leaving 9 bases between the germline ends. The CDR3 extends over 13 amino acids. CDR3 protein: CSVEGWGDNEQFF. For the CDR3, the DNA is TGCAGCGTTGAAGGTTGGGGTGACAATGAGCAGTTCTTC.

The rearrangement uses TRBV7-2 and TRBJ2-3, with D perhaps matching TRBD2 (5 bases). V lost 2 bases, J lost 6 bases, and 15 bases lay in between. Looked up from germline, CDR1 is SGHTA and CDR2 is FQGNSA. This CDR3 has 15 residues. The CDR3 here is CASSLSNLGGDTQYF. The CDR3 coding sequence is TGTGCCAGCAGCTTATCGAACCTCGGCGGGGATACGCAGTATTTT.

Concerning this clonotype: This may arise from a read error, as a much more abundant clone is one base away. This chain links TRBV18 with TRBJ1-4; D possibly corresponds to TRBD1 (5 bases). From germline, CDR1 is KGHSH and CDR2 LQKENI. V lost 5 bases and J lost 6, with 16 bases in between. The CDR3 is 15 amino acids. Here the CDR3 DNA reads TGTGCCAGCTCATCTACCGGGGCTGCTGATGAAAAACTGTTTTTT. This encodes CASSSTGAADEKLFF.

This clonotype has ten or more counts. The CDR3 reads CASSLRLAGLTYEQYF. The CDR3 DNA follows: TGTGCCAGCAGCTTAAGGCTAGCGGGGTTGACCTACGAGCAGTACTTC. This chain joins TRBV7-2 and TRBJ2-7; 9 bases are a match to TRBD2. Germline trimming cut 2 bases from V and 2 bases from J; bases unmatched to any gene: 7. Germline lookup yields CDR1 SGHTA and CDR2 FQGNSA. The CDR3 loop spans 16 amino acids.

The chain couples TRBV12-3 or TRBV12-4 to TRBJ1-1, with D unclear. The V gene lost 7 bases and the J gene lost 4 bases, with 16 bases spanning the gap. The CDR3 extends over 14 amino acids. The DNA for the CDR3 is TGTGCCAGCACCGTTGGGGAGTTCGGCACTGAAGCTTTCTTT. This sequence encodes CASTVGEFGTEAFF.

The V call is TRBV3-1, the J call TRBJ2-5; D may match TRBD1 or TRBD2 (7 bases each). This CDR3 has 17 amino acids. Trimming shortened V by 1 base and J by 2 bases, and 17 bases separated the two germline ends. Germline CDR1 and CDR2: LGHDT and YNNKEL (reference sequence). CDR3 amino acids: CASSQAGQGGRQETQYF. The CDR3 DNA reads as TGTGCCAGCAGCCAAGCAGGCCAGGGGGGGAGGCAAGAGACCCAGTACTTC.

The rearrangement joins TRBV20-1 to TRBJ1-6; TRBD1 might be the D (6 bases). This CDR3 is 15 amino acids long. Germline V gene lookup returns CDR1 DFQATT and CDR2 SNEGSKA (reference sequence). V was clipped by 7 bases and J by 8 bases, with 21 bases between them. CDR3 residues: CSVRGRGNLDSPLHF. In nucleotides, the CDR3 is TGCAGTGTACGGGGCAGGGGAAATTTAGATTCACCCCTCCACTTT.

For this clonotype: At one end the junction does not follow the germline gene, possibly because of a read error. The chain recombines TRBV18 with TRBJ2-6; D may be TRBD1 or TRBD2 (5 bases each). CDR1 is KGHSH, CDR2 LQKENI, per germline. The CDR3 spans 16 residues. In nucleotides, the CDR3 is TGTGCCAGCTCGATCAACGGGGAGTCTGGGGCCAACGTCCCGACTTTC. It encodes CASSINGESGANVPTF. Full variable domain (outside the CDR3, taken from reference TRBV18 and TRBJ2-6): NAGVMQNPRHLVRRRGQEARLRCSPMKGHSHVYWYRQLPEEGLKFMVYLQKENIIDESGMPKERFSAEFPKEGPSILRIQQVVRGDSAAYFCASSINGESGANVPTFGAGSRLTVL.

The table lists this clonotype with many counts. For the CDR3, the DNA is TGCAGCGTTTCAACAGGTACCTTGAACACTGAAGCTTTCTTT. Translated, it gives CSVSTGTLNTEAFF. The rearrangement links TRBV29-1 to TRBJ1-1, with a possible D match to TRBD1 (5 bases). CDR3 length equals 14 residues. Between the trimmed V and J ends, which lost 5 bases and 0 bases, there was a span of 13 bases. Germline CDR1 and CDR2: SQVTM and ANQGSEA.

The chain recombines TRBV7-2 with TRBJ2-3; 9 bases align to TRBD2. The V segment lost 1 base and the J segment 6 bases; nucleotides outside the gene matches: 8. The CDR3 is 16 amino acids. CDR1 and CDR2 from the germline V gene are SGHTA and FQGNSA. For the CDR3, the DNA is TGTGCCAGCAGCTTAGTTGCGGGAGGGCCTAGTGATACGCAGTATTTT. This sequence encodes CASSLVAGGPSDTQYF.

This sequence joins TRBV20-1 and TRBJ2-1; TRBD2 matches 12 bases. Germline lookup yields CDR1 DFQATT and CDR2 SNEGSKA (reference sequence). The trim removed 3 bases at V and 6 bases at J, leaving 9 bases unmatched. The CDR3 totals 16 residues. CDR3 DNA: TGCAGTGCTAGTGGGCTAGCGGGGGGGCCTGGCAATGAGCAGTTCTTC. Translating it yields CSASGLAGGPGNEQFF.

The chain employs TRBV11-2 and TRBJ1-1; tentative D call: TRBD1 (6 bases). There are 19 residues in the CDR3. The ends were cut back, 5 bases at V and 1 base at J, with 26 bases in the middle. Germline V gives CDR1 SGHAT, CDR2 FQNNGV. In DNA form, the CDR3 reads TGTGCCAGCAGCCCGCGCACAAGGGGGTTGCGACACCGGAACACTGAAGCTTTCTTT. Amino acid sequence: CASSPRTRGLRHRNTEAFF. The complete variable domain, with remaining parts taken from reference TRBV11-2 and TRBJ1-1, reads EAGVAQSPRYKIIEKRQSVAFWCNPISGHATLYWYQQILGQGPKLLIQFQNNGVVDDSQLPKDRFSAERLKGVDSTLKIQPAKLEDSAVYLCASSPRTRGLRHRNTEAFFGQGTRLTVV.

CDR3 bases: TGTGCCTGGAGGGGTAGCGGGGTCCAAGAGACCCAGTACTTC. This encodes CAWRGSGVQETQYF. The gene calls are TRBV30 and TRBJ2-5; 8 positions match TRBD2. Germline assignment: CDR1 GTSNPN and CDR2 SVGIG (reference sequence). CDR3 length equals 14 residues. J was trimmed by 1 base and V by 3 bases; bases with no gene match: 4.

Regarding this clonotype: This may come from a read error, since a much larger clone is one base off. The CDR3 DNA is TGTGCCAGCAGTGACCAACTTAGCACAGATGCGCAGTATTTT. Protein product: CASSDQLSTDAQYF. The chain employs TRBV12-3 or TRBV12-4 and TRBJ2-3; no definite D call. The CDR3 is made up of 14 amino acids.

This rearrangement joins TRBV25-1 to TRBJ2-1; D is tentatively TRBD1 or TRBD2 (6 bases each). Germline assignment: CDR1 MGHDK and CDR2 SYGVNS. V lost 7 bases to trimming and J lost 0 bases, with 13 bases between them. This CDR3 contains 15 residues. CDR3 loop: CASIPEGGSYNEQFF. In DNA form, the CDR3 reads TGTGCCAGCATCCCAGAGGGGGGCTCCTACAATGAGCAGTTCTTC.

This clonotype was found a few times. V is TRBV7-8 and J is TRBJ1-1; D is unclear. The CDR3 contains 16 residues. Germline CDR1 reads SGHVS; CDR2 reads FQNEAQ. Trimming stripped 5 bases from V and 0 bases from J, with 16 bases between. In DNA form, the CDR3 reads TGTGCCAGCAGCCCGCAAAGGGCGGCCATGAACACTGAAGCTTTCTTT. Translated, it gives CASSPQRAAMNTEAFF.

This clonotype came up once. V and J are TRBV28 and TRBJ1-1; D is uncertain. Germline loops: CDR1 MDHEN, CDR2 SYDVKM. The CDR3 extends over 14 amino acids. With 2 bases removed from V and 0 bases from J, the gap between germline ends came to 7 bases. CDR3 DNA sequence: TGTGCCAGCAGTTTAAAGGCCTTGAACACTGAAGCTTTCTTT. Translating it yields CASSLKALNTEAFF.

This chain uses TRBV20-1 with TRBJ2-5; 8 nucleotides align to TRBD2. Germline lookup yields CDR1 DFQATT and CDR2 SNEGSKA (reference sequence). This CDR3 contains 15 residues. V shed 0 bases and J 11 bases; nucleotides not matched to a gene: 14. Here the CDR3 reads CSARDVAGGYNEQYF. CDR3 DNA sequence: TGCAGTGCTAGAGATGTTGCGGGGGGCTACAATGAGCAGTACTTC.

This clonotype was picked up a small number of times. This chain connects TRBV24-1 to TRBJ2-1; tentatively, D is TRBD1 (6 bases). V lost 0 bases, J lost 5 bases, and 10 bases lay in between. CDR1 and CDR2 (germline): KGHDR, SFDVKD. The CDR3 length is 15 residues. The CDR3 is CATSDLRQGNNEQFF. CDR3 bases: TGTGCCACCAGTGATTTGCGTCAGGGGAACAATGAGCAGTTCTTC.

This clonotype was picked up a small number of times. The chain has TRBV2 and TRBJ2-3, with no clear D. This CDR3 is 14 amino acids long. Germline CDR1 and CDR2: SNHLY and FYNNEI. Trimming removed 2 bases from V and 2 bases from J, with 8 bases in between. The CDR3 DNA is TGTGCCAGCAGTGAACGGCAGATCACAGATACGCAGTATTTT. It specifies CASSERQITDTQYF.

Many counts were recorded for this clonotype. This chain links TRBV12-3 or TRBV12-4 with TRBJ1-1, with 10 bases lining up with TRBD1. This CDR3 has 14 residues. The ends lost 1 base at V and 5 bases at J; junction bases unmatched: 1. DNA for the CDR3: TGTGCCAGCAGTTTAGGGGGACAGGGGACTGAAGCTTTCTTT. It is translated as CASSLGGQGTEAFF.